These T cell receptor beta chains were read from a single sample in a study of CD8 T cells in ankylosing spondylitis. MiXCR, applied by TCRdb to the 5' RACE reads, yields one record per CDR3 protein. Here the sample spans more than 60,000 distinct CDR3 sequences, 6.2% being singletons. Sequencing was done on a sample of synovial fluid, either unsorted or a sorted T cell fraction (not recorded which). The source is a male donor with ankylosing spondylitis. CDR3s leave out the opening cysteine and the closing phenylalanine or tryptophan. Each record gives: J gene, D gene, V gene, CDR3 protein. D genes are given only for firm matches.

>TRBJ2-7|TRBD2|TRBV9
ASSVSGTSGTYEQY
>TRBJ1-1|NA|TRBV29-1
SARRENTEAF
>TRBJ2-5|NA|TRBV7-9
ASSSSGEETQY
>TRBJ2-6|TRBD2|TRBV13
ASSFLAGEPGANVLT
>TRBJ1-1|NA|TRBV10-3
AISPGATNTEAF
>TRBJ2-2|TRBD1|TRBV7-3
ASSPLNRGRELF
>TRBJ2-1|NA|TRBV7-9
ASSFSSGYNEQF
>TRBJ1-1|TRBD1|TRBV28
ASSSTGGRAEAF
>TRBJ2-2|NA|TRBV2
ASSEAPGAGIGELF
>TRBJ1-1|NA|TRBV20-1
SARDLGPVGTEAF
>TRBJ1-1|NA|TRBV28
ASSFGGMGTEAF
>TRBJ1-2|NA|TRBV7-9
ASSLAGWDGYT
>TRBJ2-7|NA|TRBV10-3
AISAVREGEQY
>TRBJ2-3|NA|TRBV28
ASSSDISRTDTQY
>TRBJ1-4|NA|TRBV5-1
ATGTGDNEKLF
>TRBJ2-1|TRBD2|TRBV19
ASSFIAGVNNEQF
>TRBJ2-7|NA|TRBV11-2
ASSPEPVSVAGGYYEQY
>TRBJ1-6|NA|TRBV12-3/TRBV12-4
ASSLGNPNSYNSPLH
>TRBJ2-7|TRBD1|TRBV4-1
ASSPGTGGGYEQY
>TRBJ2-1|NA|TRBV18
ASSPTQSISDNEQF
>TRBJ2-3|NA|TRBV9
ASSVGRPRVDTQY
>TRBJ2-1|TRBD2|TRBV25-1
ASNVRAGGPYNEQF
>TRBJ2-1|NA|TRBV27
ASSLSSRRGNEQF
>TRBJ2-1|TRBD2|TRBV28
ASSRATSGPHNEQF
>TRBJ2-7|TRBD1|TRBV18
ASSPRQGEYEQY
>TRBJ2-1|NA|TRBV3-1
ASSQVTTHNEQF
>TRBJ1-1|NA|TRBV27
ASSLFPENTEAF
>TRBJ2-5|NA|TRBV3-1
ASSQGASVTQY
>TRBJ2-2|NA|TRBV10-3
AISAYEDANTGELF
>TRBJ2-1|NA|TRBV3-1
ASSQDTGTDVADEQF
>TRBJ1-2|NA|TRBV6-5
ASNGGYGYT
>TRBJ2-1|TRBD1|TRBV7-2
ASSLQAGTGGSDEQF
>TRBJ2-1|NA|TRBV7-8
ASSPNRRLNQKKSDEQF
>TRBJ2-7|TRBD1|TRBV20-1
SARPPQGAFEQY
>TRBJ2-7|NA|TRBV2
ASSEDLYEQY
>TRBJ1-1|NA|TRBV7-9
ASSFQENTEAF
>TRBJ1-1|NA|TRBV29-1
SAGTFRTSRDTEAF
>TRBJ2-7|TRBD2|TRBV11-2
ASSSSTAGESYEQY
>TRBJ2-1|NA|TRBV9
ASSLLGGSEQF
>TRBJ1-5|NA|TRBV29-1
SVGKTADSNQPQH
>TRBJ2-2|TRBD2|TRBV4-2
ASSQDLGRVGGELF
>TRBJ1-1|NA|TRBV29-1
SAPGQNTEAF
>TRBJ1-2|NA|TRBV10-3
AISESTQGRGYGYT
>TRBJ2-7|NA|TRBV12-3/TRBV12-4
ASSPQHSSYEQY
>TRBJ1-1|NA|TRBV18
ASSPVTGRALPLNTEAF
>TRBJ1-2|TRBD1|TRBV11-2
ASSRTGGANYGYT
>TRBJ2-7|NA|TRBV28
ASSLWGGATYEQY
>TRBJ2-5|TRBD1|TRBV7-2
ASRDRAGETQY
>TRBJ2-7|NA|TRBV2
ASSEIPREQY
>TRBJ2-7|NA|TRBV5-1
ASSYGGSYEQY
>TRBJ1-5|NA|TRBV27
ASSPVIGGLNQPQH
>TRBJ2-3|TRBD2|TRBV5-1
ASSFSVGRVTDTQY